The TCR beta chain under discussion was sequenced for a study of shared clonotypes between healthy human individuals. Study-wide results and limits: In contrast to clonotypes shared by all four donors, non-shared clonotypes had lower generation probabilities.

Selected positively for CCR7 and CD45RO-negative, naive CD8 cells excluded terminally differentiated effector memory CD45RA+ cells. A note on this clone: What it binds is not known.

The run depth of the assay was deep. Measured with immunoSEQ multiplex PCR; TCRdb has only the in-frame clones, and not every one. The sample includes hundreds of thousands of clones, approximately 90% of them seen just once. This TCR came from a man aged 30 to 39 in good health. The sequencing sample was made of naive CD8+ T cells sorted from blood.

CDR3 sequence reads: CSVRLVTYNEQFF. The CDR3 DNA sequence: TGCAGCGTTCGACTAGTTACCTACAATGAGCAGTTCTTC. This sequence joins TRBV29-1 and TRBJ2-1, with TRBD2 as a possible D gene (6 bases). V lost 5 bases to trimming and J lost 2 bases, with 10 bases between them. Looked up from germline, CDR1 is SQVTM and CDR2 is ANQGSEA. The CDR3 is 13 amino acids.